The 28 T cell receptor beta chains below all came from one sample that was sequenced in a study of response to subunit inactivated influenza vaccine. TCRdb itself ran the RT-PCR reads through MiXCR, one entry per CDR3 protein. Here the sample spans about 500,000 distinct CDR3 sequences, approximately 15% being singletons. The source material was CD4+ T cells sorted from PBMCs, sampled around 25 months after vaccination. The receptor source for this set is a man between 50 and 69 years old who received an inactivated influenza vaccine.

The table lists this clonotype with a few counts. The chain combines TRBV7-3 with TRBJ2-1; tentative D call: TRBD2 (5 bases). V was cut by 5 bases and J by 4 bases, with 9 bases left in between. The CDR3 has 13 residues. Germline V gene data show CDR1 as SGHTA and CDR2 as FQGTGA. Here the CDR3 DNA reads TGTGCCAGCAGCCCCGGGGTTTACAATGAGCAGTTCTTC. Protein product: CASSPGVYNEQFF. The variable domain in full, with the rest retrieved from reference TRBV7-3 and TRBJ2-1, is GAGVSQTPSNKVTEKGKYVELRCDPISGHTALYWYRQSLGQGPEFLIYFQGTGAADDSGLPNDRFFAVRPEGSVSTLKIQRTERGDSAVYLCASSPGVYNEQFFGPGTRLTVL.

In its sample, this clonotype was seen a few times. The chain joins TRBV20-1 to TRBJ2-7; 13 bases map to TRBD2. Germline CDR1 and CDR2: DFQATT and SNEGSKA (reference sequence). The CDR3 is 16 amino acids. V was pared by 4 bases and J by 5 bases, with 11 bases of the junction left unmatched. The CDR3, as DNA: TGCAGTGCTACCCGGACTAGCGGGGGCCCGGGGGACGAGCAGTACTTC. Protein: CSATRTSGGPGDEQYF.

The sample holds a few counts of this clonotype. The J gene is TRBJ2-2, the V gene TRBV9; 7 bases are shared with TRBD1. V shed 2 bases, J shed 3 bases, and the junction held 7 bases outside the gene matches. CDR3 length equals 16 residues. Germline V gene lookup returns CDR1 SGDLS and CDR2 YYNGEE. The CDR3 protein is CASSVTGAGDTGELFF. CDR3 bases: TGTGCCAGCAGCGTTACAGGGGCTGGAGACACCGGGGAGCTGTTTTTT.

On this clonotype: A much larger clone differs from this one at a single base, so this may be a read error. The gene calls are TRBV6-2 or TRBV6-3 and TRBJ2-7; D is ambiguous. This CDR3 comprises 13 residues. Germline V gene data show CDR1 as MNHEY and CDR2 as SVGEGT. CDR3 nucleotide sequence: TGTGCCAGCAGTAACTCTTCCCGATACGAGCAGTACTTC. It encodes CASSNSSRYEQYF.

The chain links TRBV4-3 to TRBJ2-1; 11 bases align to TRBD2. V trimming: 2 bases; J trimming: 1 base; junction bases outside the gene matches: 4. The CDR3 sequence is 17 residues long. Germline CDR1 and CDR2: LGHNA and YSLEER. CDR3 region: CASSQRLAGPSYNEQFF. The CDR3 DNA sequence: TGCGCCAGCAGCCAACGACTAGCGGGACCATCCTACAATGAGCAGTTCTTC.

In this sample, this clonotype turned up a few times. This chain joins TRBV7-6 and TRBJ2-1; 8 bases line up with TRBD2. This CDR3 comprises 18 residues. Trimming at V came to 2 bases and at J to 0 bases, leaving 9 bases not matched to a gene. Germline V lookup: CDR1 SGHVS, CDR2 FNYEAQ. For the CDR3, the DNA is TGTGCCAGCAGCTTAACCGGCGGGGGGTTAAGCTCCTACAATGAGCAGTTCTTC. Amino acids: CASSLTGGGLSSYNEQFF.

A few counts support this clonotype. The chain joins TRBV7-2 to TRBJ1-5; D remains ambiguous. CDR1 is SGHTA, CDR2 FQGNSA, per germline. This CDR3 has 14 residues. V was shortened by 2 bases and J by 6 bases, with 11 bases between the two germline ends. As DNA, the CDR3 is TGTGCCAGCAGCTTAACCTCGGAAGGTCAGCCCCAGCATTTT. It codes for CASSLTSEGQPQHF. Drawing the rest from reference TRBV7-2 and TRBJ1-5, the complete variable domain is GAGVSQSPSNKVTEKGKDVELRCDPISGHTALYWYRQSLGQGLEFLIYFQGNSAPDKSGLPSDRFSAERTGGSVSTLTIQRTQQEDSAVYLCASSLTSEGQPQHFGDGTRLSIL.

The genes are TRBV6-1 and TRBJ2-7, with D tentatively TRBD1 (6 bases). CDR1 is MNHNS, CDR2 SASEGT, per germline. Trimming cost V 8 bases and J 1 base, with 12 bases left between them. CDR3 length: 13 amino acids. CDR3 residues: CASGRDNSYEQYF. In nucleotides, the CDR3 is TGTGCCAGCGGCCGGGACAATTCCTACGAGCAGTACTTC.

This clonotype was detected ten times or more. V is TRBV20-1 and J is TRBJ2-3, with 10 bases that match TRBD2. CDR1 DFQATT and CDR2 SNEGSKA come from the germline V gene (reference sequence). Trimming cost V 5 bases and J 2 bases; bases outside gene matches: 7. The length of the CDR3 is 15 residues. CDR3 bases: TGCAGTGCTTCTAGCGGGAGTCTCGCCACAGATACGCAGTATTTT. As protein: CSASSGSLATDTQYF.

This clonotype was detected a few times. The gene calls are TRBV10-3 and TRBJ1-1, with 8 bases matching TRBD1. The CDR3 is made up of 14 amino acids. CDR1 and CDR2 (germline): ENHRY, SYGVKD. The V gene end was trimmed by 5 bases and the J gene end by 11 bases; junction bases not matched to a gene: 13. CDR3 DNA: TGTGCCATCAGTCTCTTCGGACAGGGAGGCGATGCTTTCTTT. Encoded protein: CAISLFGQGGDAFF.

The rearrangement uses TRBV4-1 and TRBJ2-5; no definite D call. Germline V gene lookup returns CDR1 MGHRA and CDR2 YSYEKL. The CDR3 spans 13 residues. With 4 bases removed from V and 4 bases from J, the gap between germline ends came to 10 bases. CDR3 in amino acids: CASSPLSTETQYF. In nucleotides, the CDR3 is TGCGCCAGCAGCCCCCTTTCGACAGAGACCCAGTACTTC.

This chain joins TRBV7-2 and TRBJ1-4, with D uncertain. Germline V gene lookup returns CDR1 SGHTA and CDR2 FQGNSA. This CDR3 spans 14 amino acids. Trimming cost V 5 bases and J 4 bases, with 11 bases left between them. This CDR3 reads CASSPGPLNEKLFF. The CDR3 DNA follows: TGTGCCAGCAGCCCCGGACCTCTTAATGAAAAACTGTTTTTT.

Many counts were recorded for this clonotype. This chain connects TRBV6-5 to TRBJ2-3; TRBD1 agrees at 7 bases. Germline assignment: CDR1 MNHEY and CDR2 SVGAGI. The CDR3 spans 14 residues. Trimming took 2 bases from V and 6 from J; bases not matched to a gene: 5. Here the CDR3 reads CASSYRGRKDTQYF. DNA of the CDR3: TGTGCCAGCAGTTACAGGGGGCGCAAGGATACGCAGTATTTT.

V gene TRBV30 combines with J gene TRBJ2-7; 7 bases are a match to TRBD1. Germline V gene lookup returns CDR1 GTSNPN and CDR2 SVGIG (reference sequence). The CDR3 runs 14 residues. Trimming took 3 bases from V and 3 from J; bases not matched to a gene: 8. The CDR3 DNA is TGTGCCTGGAGGGTTGGGACAGCCAACTACGAGCAGTACTTC. Its protein product is CAWRVGTANYEQYF.

This clonotype was seen only a few times. This chain links TRBV7-9 with TRBJ2-5; TRBD2 is a possible D gene (5 bases). The CDR3 is 14 residues long. V was shortened by 4 bases and J by 3 bases, with 12 bases between the two germline ends. CDR1 is SEHNR and CDR2 is FQNEAQ in the germline V gene (reference sequence). The CDR3 here is CASSSHTGKETQYF. The CDR3 coding sequence is TGTGCCAGCAGCTCACACACGGGAAAAGAGACCCAGTACTTC. Complete variable domain (other parts from reference TRBV7-9 and TRBJ2-5): DTGVSQNPRHKITKRGQNVTFRCDPISEHNRLYWYRQTLGQGPEFLTYFQNEAQLEKSRLLSDRFSAERPKGSFSTLEIQRTEQGDSAMYLCASSSHTGKETQYFGPGTRLLVL.

V gene TRBV20-1 combines with J gene TRBJ1-5; D gene uncertain. This CDR3 is built from 11 residues. Germline assignment: CDR1 DFQATT and CDR2 SNEGSKA (reference sequence). Trimming removed 5 bases from V and 2 bases from J, with 4 bases in between. CDR3 sequence reads: CSALGNQPQHF. In nucleotides, the CDR3 is TGCAGTGCTCTCGGCAATCAGCCCCAGCATTTT.

A few counts support this clonotype. This chain joins TRBV15 and TRBJ2-5; D is uncertain. Germline values: CDR1 LNHNV, CDR2 YYDKDF (reference sequence). V was cut by 8 bases and J by 4 bases, with 14 bases left in between. The CDR3 runs to 13 residues. The DNA of the CDR3 is TGTGCCACCGGTCGGGTAGATGGAGAGACCCAGTACTTC. Its translation is CATGRVDGETQYF.

This clonotype appeared a single time. V usage is TRBV2 and J usage is TRBJ1-4; no firm D call. This CDR3 region has 13 residues. V dropped 5 bases and J dropped 4 bases, with 8 bases sitting between them. Looked up from germline, CDR1 is SNHLY and CDR2 is FYNNEI. The CDR3, as DNA: TGTGCCAGCAGTAGAAATAGTAATGAAAAACTGTTTTTT. It encodes CASSRNSNEKLFF.

This clonotype came up a few times. The CDR3: CSVGRNRGFSYEQYF. The DNA for the CDR3 is TGCAGCGTCGGTCGGAACAGGGGGTTTTCCTACGAGCAGTACTTC. The genes are TRBV29-1 and TRBJ2-7, with TRBD1 identical over 8 bases. There are 15 residues in the CDR3. CDR1 SQVTM and CDR2 ANQGSEA come from the germline V gene. The V and J ends lost 6 bases and 1 base, in that order; junction bases with no gene match: 11.

This clonotype was recorded a few times. The gene calls are TRBV24-1 and TRBJ2-2; no clear D gene. Per the germline V gene, CDR1 is KGHDR and CDR2 is SFDVKD. The CDR3 is made up of 16 amino acids. Trimming took 4 bases from V and 0 from J, leaving 11 bases between them. The CDR3 DNA is TGTGCCACCAGTGACCCAGGCCGGGCGAACACCGGGGAGCTGTTTTTT. It specifies CATSDPGRANTGELFF.

The chain is built from TRBV27 and TRBJ2-5; D call uncertain. CDR1 MNHEY and CDR2 SMNVEV come from the germline V gene (reference sequence). This CDR3 comprises 13 residues. V was clipped by 1 base and J by 1 base, with 4 bases between them. CDR3: CASSLFGQETQYF. CDR3 nucleotides: TGTGCCAGCAGTTTATTCGGCCAAGAGACCCAGTACTTC.

The chain combines TRBV3-1 with TRBJ1-6; D gene unclear. The CDR3 is 13 amino acids. The V end was cut by 8 bases, the J end by 7 bases, with 12 bases between. Germline loops: CDR1 LGHDT, CDR2 YNNKEL (reference sequence). CDR3 in amino acids: CASSGRSNSPLHF. Written as DNA, the CDR3 is TGTGCCAGCTCAGGCAGAAGCAATTCACCCCTCCACTTT.

V gene TRBV12-3 or TRBV12-4 combines with J gene TRBJ2-1, with 8 bases aligning to TRBD1. The CDR3 sequence is 16 residues long. After removal of 3 bases from V and 6 bases from J, the junction contained 10 bases not matched to a gene. CDR3 amino acids: CASSLPGQGIGNEQFF. DNA of the CDR3: TGTGCCAGCAGTTTGCCCGGACAGGGTATAGGCAATGAGCAGTTCTTC.

A few counts support this clonotype. V usage is TRBV6-1 and J usage is TRBJ1-2; 9 bases are shared with TRBD1. Germline CDR1 reads MNHNS; CDR2 reads SASEGT. After removal of 5 bases from V and 8 bases from J, the junction contained 12 bases not matched to a gene. The length of the CDR3 is 15 residues. CDR3 in DNA: TGTGCCAGCAGTCCCCGGGACAGGGTGGGTAAAGGCTACACCTTC. This translates into CASSPRDRVGKGYTF.

CDR3 sequence (DNA): TGTGCCAGCAGACCCGGGACAGCCCCGAACACTGAAGCTTTCTTT. Its translation: CASRPGTAPNTEAFF. The V and J genes are TRBV7-8 and TRBJ1-1; 7 bases align to TRBD1. From germline, CDR1 is SGHVS and CDR2 FQNEAQ. The length of the CDR3 is 15 residues. V lost 6 bases and J lost 1; bases outside the gene matches: 8.

The table lists this clonotype with a few counts. The V call is TRBV20-1, the J call TRBJ2-7; maybe TRBD1 (5 bases). This CDR3 has 13 amino acids. Germline-derived CDR1 and CDR2 are DFQATT and SNEGSKA (reference sequence). V dropped 6 bases and J dropped 4 bases, with 16 bases sitting between them. The CDR3 loop reads CSAHLGAGYEQYF. Here the CDR3 DNA reads TGCAGTGCGCACCTAGGGGCCGGTTACGAGCAGTACTTC.

This clonotype was picked up a small number of times. This chain uses TRBV12-3 or TRBV12-4 with TRBJ1-2; D remains unclear. This CDR3 is built from 13 residues. The V end lost 3 bases, the J end lost 6 bases, and 11 bases lay between the germline ends. The CDR3 sequence is CASSFVRRNGYTF. Here the CDR3 DNA reads TGTGCCAGCAGTTTTGTCAGGCGGAATGGCTACACCTTC.

This rearrangement joins TRBV10-3 to TRBJ1-2; D may be TRBD1 (5 bases). Germline values: CDR1 ENHRY, CDR2 SYGVKD. Deletions cut 4 bases from V and 4 bases from J, with 19 bases between. The CDR3 loop spans 16 amino acids. The CDR3 DNA sequence: TGTGCCATCAGTGTCGGAGGGACGCAGGAGATCTATGGCTACACCTTC. This encodes CAISVGGTQEIYGYTF.